These 15 T cell receptor beta chains share one sample of origin, sequenced in a study of T cell clusters in autoimmune cytopenias. Each sample's input was 250 ng genomic DNA, some 40,000 genome equivalents. One tube held mixed TRB-A and TRB-B primer pools for touch-down PCR. TCRdb reworked the multiplex PCR reads into one entry per CDR3 protein, no DNA. Its listing shows more than 13,000 distinct CDR3 sequences. The sequenced material came from peripheral blood. All receptors come from a human donor with an autoimmune cytopenia or autoimmune hepatitis (not recorded which).

The rearrangement uses TRBV5-6 and TRBJ2-3; with no DNA, the TCRdb D assignment of TRBD2 cannot be verified. The CDR3 is 14 amino acids. Germline CDR1 reads SGHDT; CDR2 reads YYEEEE. The CDR3: CASSPIALRDTQYF.

This chain joins TRBV5-6 and TRBJ2-7. Germline CDR1 and CDR2: SGHDT and YYEEEE. The CDR3 has 12 amino acids. This CDR3 reads CASSAGGGEQYF.

This chain links TRBV18 with TRBJ1-1. Germline V lookup: CDR1 KGHSH, CDR2 LQKENI. The CDR3 is 15 amino acids. The CDR3 protein is CASSPNGDLNTEAFF.

The chain links TRBV18 to TRBJ2-1; TCRdb selects TRBD2, and the lack of DNA leaves this call unchecked. CDR3 size: 18 residues. Looked up from germline, CDR1 is KGHSH and CDR2 is LQKENI. CDR3 in amino acids: CASSPSSSGRSWSNEQFF.

The rearrangement joins TRBV6-1 to TRBJ2-7; the D call of TRBD2 rests on TCRdb alone, since no DNA is present to check it. CDR1 is MNHNS, CDR2 SASEGT, per germline. The CDR3 is made up of 15 amino acids. CDR3 sequence reads: CASSEAAAGGYEQYF.

This clonotype registers medium-sized by frequency. The chain combines TRBV29-1 with TRBJ2-7; the D gene TCRdb calls, TRBD1, cannot be checked with no DNA. Per the germline V gene, CDR1 is SQVTM and CDR2 is ANQGSEA. This CDR3 region has 14 residues. The CDR3 region is CSVVRDGDLYEQYF.

The CDR3 sequence: CASSPRTGAFGGELFF. J is TRBJ2-2 and V is TRBV7-6; the TCRdb D gene call, TRBD1, has no DNA to confirm it. Looked up from germline, CDR1 is SGHVS and CDR2 is FNYEAQ. The CDR3 totals 16 residues.

The rearrangement links TRBV12-3 or TRBV12-4 to TRBJ2-3; TCRdb outputs TRBD2, but without DNA this stays unchecked. The CDR3 extends over 15 amino acids. The CDR3 spells CASSEIAGGTDTQYF.

The chain uses TRBV6-5 and TRBJ2-7; TCRdb reports TRBD1, a call that lacks DNA to check it against. The CDR3 sequence is 14 residues long. Germline CDR1 is MNHEY and CDR2 is SVGAGI. CDR3 region: CASSALGQGDEQYF.

The rearrangement joins TRBV6-5 to TRBJ2-3; with no DNA, the TCRdb D assignment of TRBD1 cannot be verified. This CDR3 comprises 15 residues. The germline gives CDR1 MNHEY, CDR2 SVGAGI. CDR3: CASSSPAGDTDTQYF.

The J gene is TRBJ1-1, the V gene TRBV12-3 or TRBV12-4. The CDR3 length is 15 residues. The CDR3 is CASSQVTRMNTEAFF.

The chain links TRBV6-5 to TRBJ1-5; with no DNA, the TCRdb D assignment of TRBD1 cannot be verified. This CDR3 spans 16 amino acids. Germline assignment: CDR1 MNHEY and CDR2 SVGAGI. The CDR3 is CASSYSVPTVSQPQHF.

According to its frequency, this clonotype is medium-sized. The V gene is TRBV30, the J gene TRBJ2-3. This CDR3 is 14 amino acids long. Germline V gene lookup returns CDR1 GTSNPN and CDR2 SVGIG (reference sequence). The CDR3: CAWSLDFRTDTQYF.

The chain carries TRBV18 and TRBJ1-2; as DNA is missing, the TRBD1 call by TCRdb cannot be tested. The germline CDR1 and CDR2 sequences are KGHSH and LQKENI. The CDR3 has 14 residues. Here the CDR3 reads CASSGQGVNYGYTF. Using reference TRBV18 and TRBJ1-2 for the parts outside the CDR3, the full variable domain is NAGVMQNPRHLVRRRGQEARLRCSPMKGHSHVYWYRQLPEEGLKFMVYLQKENIIDESGMPKERFSAEFPKEGPSILRIQQVVRGDSAAYFCASSGQGVNYGYTFGSGTRLTVV.

This clonotype counts as medium-sized by frequency. The chain is built from TRBV19 and TRBJ2-1. Germline-derived CDR1 and CDR2 are LNHDA and SQIVND (reference sequence). CDR3 length: 13 amino acids. The CDR3 region is CASSIGSNNEQFF. The entire variable domain, with the rest obtained from reference TRBV19 and TRBJ2-1, is as follows: DGGITQSPKYLFRKEGQNVTLSCEQNLNHDAMYWYRQDPGQGLRLIYYSQIVNDFQKGDIAEGYSVSREKKESFPLTVTSAQKNPTAFYLCASSIGSNNEQFFGPGTRLTVL.